A single sample gave rise to the 3 T cell receptor beta chains below, sequenced in a study of regulatory T cells in long-lasting Graves disease. Indicated time point: persistent/refractory GD, antithyroid drugs over 5 years with positive TRAb. PBMC RNA served as the TCR library source. In building TCR beta libraries, iRepertoire HTBI primers were used together with Arm-PCR of CDR3 regions. One entry per CDR3 protein, called by TCRdb with MiXCR from the multiplex PCR reads. The table shows more than 300,000 distinct CDR3 sequences, with 20% to 25% occurring only once. This specimen was peripheral blood mononuclear cells (PBMCs), taken when the disease was refractory, from a patient treated with antithyroid drugs. The receptors were sampled from a middle-aged woman with Graves disease.

This clonotype was seen only a few times. The V gene is TRBV29-1, the J gene TRBJ1-1; maybe TRBD1 (5 bases). Trimming took off 7 bases at V and 6 bases at J, with 21 bases between the two ends. CDR1 is SQVTM and CDR2 is ANQGSEA in the germline V gene. The CDR3 length is 14 residues. The CDR3 DNA sequence: TGCAGCGCCTCCCTGGGTGGGGGACGCGCTGAAGCTTTCTTT. It encodes CSASLGGGRAEAFF.

This rearrangement joins TRBV5-1 to TRBJ1-5, with a weak D call TRBD1 (5 bases). V dropped 4 bases and J dropped 2 bases, with 13 bases sitting between them. The germline CDR1 and CDR2 sequences are SGHRS and YFSETQ. The CDR3 contains 15 residues. CDR3 DNA sequence: TGCGCCAGCAGCCCAGACAGCTTCGGCAATCAGCCCCAGCATTTT. Translating gives CASSPDSFGNQPQHF.

This clonotype was counted between two and nine times. Here the CDR3 reads CASSPGTYTGELFF. The CDR3 nucleotides read TGTGCCAGCAGCCCCGGGACCTACACCGGGGAGCTGTTTTTT. This chain connects TRBV6-1 to TRBJ2-2; D may correspond to TRBD1 or TRBD2 (5 bases each). This CDR3 is 14 amino acids long. The V end was cut by 6 bases, the J end by 3 bases, with 11 bases between. The germline V gene has CDR1 MNHNS and CDR2 SASEGT.